The T cell receptor beta chain described here comes from a study of OX40 agonist ivuxolimab in advanced cancers. Study details: Melanoma, hepatocellular carcinoma, head and neck or renal cell cancer occurred in dose-escalation patients. Checkpoint inhibitors had been given previously to about 40% of patients. General study points: The investigators did not determine what antigen specificity the expanded peripheral T cells had. Doses of 0.1 to 3.0 mg/kg were accompanied by clonal expansion of CD4+ and CD8+ blood T cells by week 6.

Regarding this clone: Its matching antigen is unknown.

The method was immunoSEQ multiplex PCR; TCRdb's version includes in-frame clones alone and lacks a portion of them. The table lists over 45,000 clones, 83% of them singletons. The CDR3 loop spans 10 amino acids. The V gene lost 0 bases and the J gene lost 8 bases, with 4 bases spanning the gap. Germline V gives CDR1 DFQATT, CDR2 SNEGSKA (reference sequence). Source: CD4+ or CD8+ T cells sorted from blood, taken in a trial of the OX40 agonist ivuxolimab. This clonotype originated in an adult with an advanced solid tumor such as melanoma, head and neck, liver or kidney cancer. V usage is TRBV20-1 and J usage is TRBJ1-2; D is unclear. CDR3 coding DNA: TGCAGTGCTAGAGAAGGCGGCTACACCTTC. It yields the protein CSAREGGYTF.